This record concerns one TCR beta chain sequence. These data are taken from a study of blood T cell repertoires in COVID-19. Study as a whole: From the United States, Italy and Spain came samples of acute and convalescent COVID-19.

Per the original methods: Reference gene primer amplification yielded estimated nucleated cell counts. Data came from immunoSEQ multiplex PCR; TCRdb stores just in-frame clones and leaves some out. That table furnishes V, J and clone size, whereas the DNA furnished D and trimming. Found here are some 200,000 clones, around 89% of them singletons; the top ten hold over 1.5%. Sequences were obtained from peripheral blood. This TCR was recovered from a man aged 70-80 years with acute or convalescent COVID-19.

The CDR3 here is CASSAGTGSYEQYF. CDR3 nucleotides: TGTGCCAGTAGTGCCGGGACAGGCTCCTACGAGCAGTACTTC. V and J are TRBV19 and TRBJ2-7; 8 nucleotides agree with TRBD1. J gave up 0 bases and V 5 bases, and 3 bases lay outside the gene matches. The CDR3 contains 14 residues. CDR1 is LNHDA, CDR2 SQIVND, per germline (reference sequence).